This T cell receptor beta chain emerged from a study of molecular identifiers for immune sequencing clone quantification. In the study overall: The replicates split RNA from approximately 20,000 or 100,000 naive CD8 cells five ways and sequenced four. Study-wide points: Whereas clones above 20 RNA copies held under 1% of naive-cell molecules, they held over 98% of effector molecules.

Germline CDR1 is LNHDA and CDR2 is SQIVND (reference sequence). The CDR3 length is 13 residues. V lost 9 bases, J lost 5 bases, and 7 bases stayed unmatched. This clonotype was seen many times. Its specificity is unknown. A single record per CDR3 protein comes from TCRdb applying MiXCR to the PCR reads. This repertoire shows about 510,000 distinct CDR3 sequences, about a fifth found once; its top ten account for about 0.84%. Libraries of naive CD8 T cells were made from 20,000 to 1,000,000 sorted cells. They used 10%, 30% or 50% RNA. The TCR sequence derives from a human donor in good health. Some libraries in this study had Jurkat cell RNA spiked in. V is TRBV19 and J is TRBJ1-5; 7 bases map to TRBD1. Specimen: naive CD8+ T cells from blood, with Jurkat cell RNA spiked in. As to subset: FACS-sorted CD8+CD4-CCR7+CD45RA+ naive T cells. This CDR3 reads CASNDRVDQPQHF. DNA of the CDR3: TGTGCCAGCAATGACAGGGTCGATCAGCCCCAGCATTTT.